Here is one TCR beta chain with its context. Other nucleotide sequences in the sample specify the same CDR3. These data come from a study of blood T cell repertoires in COVID-19. Across the whole study: The United States, Italy and Spain were the sources of the acute and convalescent COVID-19 samples. The analysed material was cDNA or gDNA that came from T cells, B-cell-depleted T cells, or PBMCs.

As handled by the study authors: Reference gene primers were amplified, and this amplification served to estimate nucleated cell counts. The data were produced by immunoSEQ multiplex PCR, yet TCRdb's version contains in-frame clones alone and is incomplete. V, J and clone size reflect that table, while D and trimming were determined from the DNA. The sample consists of roughly 150,000 clones, around four fifths of them appearing once. The germline V gene encodes CDR1 LNHDA and CDR2 SQIVND (reference sequence). The CDR3 spans 13 residues. V was pared by 3 bases and J by 2 bases, with 7 bases between. Sequencing was performed on peripheral blood. The sequence was collected from a woman between 70 and 85 years old who had recovered from COVID-19. This chain joins TRBV19 and TRBJ2-5; tentatively, D is TRBD1 (5 bases). CDR3 sequence: CASSIDSQETQYF. In DNA form, the CDR3 reads TGTGCCAGTAGTATCGACAGTCAAGAGACCCAGTACTTC.